These T cell receptor beta chains were read from a single sample in a study of shared clonotypes between healthy human individuals. Here immunoSEQ multiplex PCR was the method, and the copy in TCRdb shows in-frame clones only, minus some. In the table there are 2 million to 2.5 million clones, less than 95% of which are singletons. Sequencing was carried out using naive CD4+ T cells from PBMCs. These receptors came from a man aged 18-30 years in good health. Some clones in this sample may be carry-over from other donors' samples. CDR3s include the opening cysteine and the closing phenylalanine or tryptophan. Each record gives: clone size, V gene, J gene, D gene, CDR3 protein, CDR3 DNA. A D gene is named only where the DNA matches it firmly. Where a row states a size, it is once, few, many or the class of an expanded clone; other rows omit it.

.	TRBV6-5	TRBJ1-2	.	CASSPGRPSEYGYTF	TGTGCCAGCAGCCCCGGGAGACCTTCAGAGTATGGCTACACCTTC
.	TRBV28	TRBJ1-5	.	CASSPTNSQPQHF	TGTGCCAGCAGTCCTACGAATAGCCAGCCCCAGCATTTT
.	TRBV7-9	TRBJ2-3	TRBD1	CASSNSGTGLLGTQYF	TGTGCCAGCAGCAACTCCGGGACAGGGCTGCTGGGTACGCAGTATTTT
.	TRBV5-1	TRBJ1-1	TRBD1	CASRVEDREAFF	TGCGCCAGCAGGGTTGAGGACAGGGAAGCTTTCTTT
.	TRBV18	TRBJ2-3	.	CASSTNTDTQYF	TGTGCCAGCTCAACAAACACAGATACGCAGTATTTT
once	TRBV9	TRBJ2-2	.	CASSVASVNTGELFF	TGTGCCAGCAGCGTAGCATCCGTGAACACCGGGGAGCTGTTTTTT
.	TRBV9	TRBJ1-1	.	CASSVVGQTNTEAFF	TGTGCCAGCAGCGTAGTAGGACAGACAAACACTGAAGCTTTCTTT
.	TRBV5-1	TRBJ2-7	.	CASSPAAARDYEQYF	TGCGCCAGCAGCCCCGCGGCAGCTCGAGACTACGAGCAGTACTTC
.	TRBV2	TRBJ2-5	.	CASSVGGETQYF	TGTGCCAGCAGTGTTGGTGGTGAGACCCAGTACTTC
.	TRBV4-2	TRBJ1-1	.	CASSQDRRQANTEAFF	TGTGCCAGCAGCCAAGATCGGCGACAGGCGAACACTGAAGCTTTCTTT
.	TRBV6-5	TRBJ2-7	TRBD2	CASSYSTGTSSHEQYF	TGTGCCAGCAGTTACTCGACAGGGACTAGCTCGCACGAGCAGTACTTC
.	TRBV11-2	TRBJ2-3	.	CASSPIGPRSTDTQYF	TGTGCCAGCAGCCCCATAGGGCCAAGAAGCACAGATACGCAGTATTTT
.	TRBV11-2	TRBJ2-7	.	CASTPLGEQYF	TGTGCCAGCACCCCATTGGGCGAGCAGTACTTC
.	TRBV4-3	TRBJ2-1	TRBD2	CASSRTRVHNEQFF	TGCGCCAGCAGCCGGACTAGAGTACACAATGAGCAGTTCTTC
.	TRBV7-2	TRBJ2-5	.	CASSLRADGETQYF	TGTGCCAGCAGCTTAAGGGCCGACGGAGAGACCCAGTACTTC
.	TRBV2	TRBJ2-7	TRBD2	CASRGGTSGRGSYEQYF	TGTGCCAGCAGAGGGGGGACTAGCGGGAGGGGCTCCTACGAGCAGTACTTC
.	TRBV5-1	TRBJ2-3	TRBD1	CASSSGTGITDTQYF	TGCGCCAGCAGCTCCGGGACAGGAATTACAGATACGCAGTATTTT
.	TRBV28	TRBJ1-3	TRBD1	CASRRQGRASTIYF	TGTGCCAGCAGGAGACAGGGAAGGGCGAGCACCATATATTTT
once	TRBV7-3	TRBJ2-3	.	CASSSYRTDTQYF	TGTGCCAGCAGCTCCTACCGCACAGATACGCAGTATTTT
.	TRBV28	TRBJ2-7	.	CASSPLRVESRYEQYF	TGTGCCAGCAGTCCGCTTAGGGTCGAGTCACGCTACGAGCAGTACTTC
.	TRBV28	TRBJ2-1	TRBD1	CASSTGGIVPYNEQFF	TGTGCCAGCAGCACAGGGGGCATAGTCCCCTACAATGAGCAGTTCTTC
.	TRBV11-2	TRBJ2-1	.	CASSLARDPSREQFF	TGTGCCAGCAGCTTAGCACGGGACCCAAGCAGGGAGCAGTTCTTC
.	TRBV29-1	TRBJ1-1	.	CSLRQGNTEAFF	TGCAGCCTTCGACAAGGGAACACTGAAGCTTTCTTT
.	TRBV9	TRBJ2-2	.	CASSITTSNTGELFF	TGTGCCAGCAGCATTACAACGTCGAACACCGGGGAGCTGTTTTTT
.	TRBV11-2	TRBJ2-7	.	CASSLVAIRPATYEQYF	TGTGCCAGCAGCTTAGTAGCTATCCGGCCAGCTACCTACGAGCAGTACTTC
.	TRBV5-1	TRBJ2-2	.	CASQEGSDTGELFF	TGCGCCAGTCAAGAGGGGAGTGACACCGGGGAGCTGTTTTTT
.	TRBV18	TRBJ2-2	.	CASSPPGNTGELFF	TGTGCCAGCTCACCCCCAGGGAACACCGGGGAGCTGTTTTTT
few	TRBV28	TRBJ2-1	TRBD2	CASSTAGGFWSYNEQFF	TGTGCCAGCAGCACAGCGGGAGGGTTTTGGTCCTACAATGAGCAGTTCTTC
.	TRBV5-4	TRBJ2-5	.	CASSPTTVRETQYF	TGTGCCAGCAGCCCAACGACAGTCCGGGAGACCCAGTACTTC
.	TRBV5-4	TRBJ2-5	TRBD2	CASSLVGGAETQYF	TGTGCCAGCAGCTTGGTGGGAGGGGCGGAGACCCAGTACTTC
.	TRBV7-6	TRBJ2-7	.	CASSPSPGYPYEQYF	TGTGCCAGCAGCCCCTCGCCCGGCTACCCCTACGAGCAGTACTTC
.	TRBV5-1	TRBJ2-2	.	CASSLPTVSNTGELFF	TGCGCCAGCAGCTTGCCGACAGTTTCGAACACCGGGGAGCTGTTTTTT
.	TRBV27	TRBJ2-2	TRBD1	CASSRTGGGTGELFF	TGTGCCAGCAGTCGAACAGGGGGTGGGACCGGGGAGCTGTTTTTT
.	TRBV6-5	TRBJ1-2	.	CAAGNNYGYTF	TGTGCCGCAGGGAACAACTATGGCTACACCTTC
.	TRBV6-6	TRBJ2-6	.	CASSWRADGANVLTF	TGTGCCAGCAGTTGGCGTGCGGATGGGGCCAACGTCCTGACTTTC
.	TRBV7-2	TRBJ2-7	.	CASSHPGPIYEQYF	TGTGCCAGCAGTCATCCGGGACCCATATACGAGCAGTACTTC
.	TRBV5-4	TRBJ2-7	.	CASSSLITYEQYF	TGTGCCAGCAGCTCACTAATCACCTACGAGCAGTACTTC
.	TRBV11-2	TRBJ1-1	.	CASSLVADMNTEAFF	TGTGCCAGCAGCTTAGTTGCGGACATGAACACTGAAGCTTTCTTT
.	TRBV18	TRBJ2-7	.	CASSMQAPFEQYF	TGTGCCAGCTCAATGCAGGCGCCTTTCGAGCAGTACTTC
.	TRBV7-9	TRBJ1-1	TRBD1	CASSWTGYTEAFF	TGTGCCAGCAGCTGGACAGGCTACACTGAAGCTTTCTTT
.	TRBV5-1	TRBJ2-3	.	CASSSGAVGDTQYF	TGCGCCAGCAGCTCCGGCGCCGTTGGGGATACGCAGTATTTT
few	TRBV2	TRBJ2-1	.	CASSDALGGQFF	TGTGCCAGCAGTGACGCATTGGGGGGGCAGTTCTTC
.	TRBV29-1	TRBJ2-2	.	CSAEGPTANTGELFF	TGCAGCGCGGAGGGGCCCACTGCGAACACCGGGGAGCTGTTTTTT
.	TRBV19	TRBJ2-2	.	CASRSPGELFF	TGTGCCAGCCGGAGCCCCGGGGAGCTGTTTTTT